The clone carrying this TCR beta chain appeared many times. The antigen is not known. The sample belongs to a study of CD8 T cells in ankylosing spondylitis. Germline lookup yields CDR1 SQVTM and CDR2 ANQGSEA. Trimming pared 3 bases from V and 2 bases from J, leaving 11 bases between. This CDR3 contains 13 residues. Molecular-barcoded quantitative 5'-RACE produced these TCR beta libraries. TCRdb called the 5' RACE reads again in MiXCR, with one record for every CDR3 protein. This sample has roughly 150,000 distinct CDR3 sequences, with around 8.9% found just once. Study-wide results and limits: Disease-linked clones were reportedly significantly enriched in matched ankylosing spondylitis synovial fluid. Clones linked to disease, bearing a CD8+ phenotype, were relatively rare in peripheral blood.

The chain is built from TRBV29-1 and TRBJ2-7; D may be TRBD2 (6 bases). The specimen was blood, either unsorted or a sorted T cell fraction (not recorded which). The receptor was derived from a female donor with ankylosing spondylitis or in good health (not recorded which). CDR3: CSVDTGEAYEQYF. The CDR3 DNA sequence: TGCAGCGTTGACACGGGAGAGGCCTACGAGCAGTACTTC.